The text below deals with one T cell receptor beta chain. Antigen unknown. Germline is not matched at one junction end, which may reflect a read error. The data derive from a study of Tregs in tolerant kidney transplant recipients. Study-wide findings and caveats: For some patients, primers changed over time, blocking nucleotide-level comparison. This study did not directly address biological reproducibility.

Using immunoSEQ multiplex PCR, the repertoire was profiled, and TCRdb retains in-frame clones only, with some absent. In the table there are about 50,000 clones, approximately 89% of which are singletons. Related graft donors supplied nonmyeloablative bone marrow transplants, and mixed chimerism was transient. Germline CDR1 is SGHTA and CDR2 is FQGNSA. The CDR3 is made up of 15 amino acids. The chain recombines TRBV7-2 with TRBJ2-7, with a possible D match to TRBD1 (6 bases). This receptor was obtained from a human patient who received a combined kidney and bone marrow transplant. These T cells may partly come from the graft donor. Sample: CD8+ T cells from blood (PBMCs), taken 12 months after the transplant. The CDR3 sequence: CASCFPGQRSYEQYF. CDR3 nucleotide sequence: TGTGCCAGCTGCTTCCCGGGACAACGCTCCTACGAGCAGTACTTC.